This T cell receptor (beta chain) was observed in a study of early T cells in non-severe SARS-CoV-2 infection. Germline V gene sequence: CDR1 SGHVS, CDR2 FNYEAQ. The CDR3 is 15 residues long. Unmatched junction bases numbered 7, after V lost 1 base and J lost 9 bases. TCRdb itself ran the 5' RACE reads through MiXCR, one entry per CDR3 protein. This sample yields more than 75,000 distinct CDR3 sequences, of which around 15% are seen a single time; 5% to 7.5% belongs to the top ten. This clonotype has just a few counts. This sequence originates from an adult who was a healthcare worker with PCR-confirmed SARS-CoV-2 infection or an uninfected control (not recorded which). V and J are TRBV7-6 and TRBJ2-1, with TRBD2 matching over 9 bases. Specimen: whole blood. The CDR3 DNA follows: TGTGCCAGCAGCTTAGAGCGGGGGGTCGGTCGTGAGCAGTTCTTC. Protein: CASSLERGVGREQFF.